These 30 T cell receptor beta chains originate from one sample sequenced in a study of technical replicates of blood from a few donors. The repertoire was sequenced with immunoSEQ multiplex PCR; TCRdb's copy has only in-frame clones and lacks some. This repertoire shows some 75,000 clones, 90% to 98% found once; its top ten account for around 0.31%. The material sequenced was T cells isolated from PBMCs. Source of these receptors: a human donor in good health.

This chain connects TRBV9 to TRBJ2-7; D gene unclear. Between the trimmed V and J ends, which lost 4 bases and 5 bases, there was a span of 16 bases. The CDR3 is 14 residues long. Germline CDR1 SGDLS, CDR2 YYNGEE. The CDR3 DNA follows: TGTGCCAGCAGCTTGACTGGTATCAGCGACGAGCAGTACTTC. Protein product: CASSLTGISDEQYF.

This clone was detected once. The chain joins TRBV6-5 to TRBJ2-5, with TRBD1 identical over 7 bases. CDR3 length equals 14 residues. V dropped 0 bases and J dropped 5; count of bases not matched to a gene: 3. Looked up from germline, CDR1 is MNHEY and CDR2 is SVGAGI. The CDR3 nucleotides read TGTGCCAGCAGTTACTCGAGGGGGCATGAGACCCAGTACTTC. Translation: CASSYSRGHETQYF.

The V and J genes are TRBV11-2 and TRBJ1-1; D is undetermined. CDR1 and CDR2 (germline): SGHAT, FQNNGV. The CDR3 consists of 14 residues. The V and J ends lost 5 bases and 1 base respectively, with 11 bases between them. CDR3 DNA sequence: TGTGCCAGCAGCGAACACTCAGGGAACACTGAAGCTTTCTTT. This sequence encodes CASSEHSGNTEAFF.

The J gene is TRBJ2-7, the V gene TRBV19, with TRBD1 as a possible D gene (6 bases). The germline gives CDR1 LNHDA, CDR2 SQIVND (reference sequence). V lost 4 bases, J lost 6 bases, and 10 bases lay in between. The CDR3 contains 12 residues. The CDR3 here is CASSTQGSEQYF. The CDR3 DNA reads TGTGCCAGTAGTACCCAGGGGAGCGAGCAGTACTTC.

V usage is TRBV4-2 and J usage is TRBJ2-7; tentative D call: TRBD2 (5 bases). The CDR3 contains 15 residues. Germline lookup yields CDR1 LGHNA and CDR2 YNFKEQ. The V end lost 0 bases, the J end lost 4 bases, and 13 bases lay between the germline ends. This chain's CDR3 is CASSQDITSLYEQYF. CDR3 in DNA: TGTGCCAGCAGCCAAGATATAACTAGTTTGTACGAGCAGTACTTC.

The chain couples TRBV11-1 to TRBJ2-1; D is ambiguous. Looked up from germline, CDR1 is SGHAT and CDR2 is FQDESV (reference sequence). Trimming took off 5 bases at V and 0 bases at J, with 5 bases between the two ends. This CDR3 contains 13 residues. The DNA of the CDR3 is TGTGCCAGCAGCCTGAGCTCCTACAATGAGCAGTTCTTC. Amino acids: CASSLSSYNEQFF.

This clone was found once. V is TRBV7-8 and J is TRBJ1-3, with D perhaps TRBD1 (6 bases). CDR1 is SGHVS and CDR2 is FQNEAQ in the germline V gene. With 5 bases removed from V and 4 bases from J, the gap between germline ends came to 24 bases. There are 18 residues in the CDR3. As DNA, the CDR3 is TGTGCCAGCAGCCCCATTTTCGCAGGGGTGATATCCGGAAACACCATATATTTT. Protein sequence: CASSPIFAGVISGNTIYF.

V and J are TRBV4-2 and TRBJ2-5, with unresolved D. V was clipped by 4 bases and J by 4 bases, with 7 bases between them. Germline CDR1 is LGHNA and CDR2 is YNFKEQ. The CDR3 is 12 amino acids. For the CDR3, the DNA is TGTGCCAGCAGCCGAGCAGGAGAGACCCAGTACTTC. Translating it yields CASSRAGETQYF.

This clone was observed a single time. V is TRBV29-1 and J is TRBJ1-3; a possible D gene is TRBD1 (6 bases). Trimming stripped 5 bases from V and 0 bases from J, with 8 bases between. Germline-derived CDR1 and CDR2 are SQVTM and ANQGSEA. This CDR3 region has 13 residues. DNA for the CDR3: TGCAGCGTTAGGACAGTCTCTGGAAACACCATATATTTT. Translation gives CSVRTVSGNTIYF.

This rearrangement joins TRBV7-2 to TRBJ1-5, with 8 positions matching TRBD1. The germline CDR1 and CDR2 sequences are SGHTA and FQGNSA. Germline trimming cut 5 bases from V and 11 bases from J; bases unmatched to any gene: 8. The CDR3 length is 13 residues. This chain's CDR3 is CASSTARDRSQHF. DNA for the CDR3: TGTGCCAGCAGCACCGCCCGGGACAGGTCCCAGCATTTT.

CDR3 protein: CAWRVWGATFTDTQYF. DNA for the CDR3: TGTGCCTGGAGGGTCTGGGGAGCGACCTTCACAGATACGCAGTATTTT. The genes are TRBV30 and TRBJ2-3; possible D gene TRBD2, 5 bases. The V end was cut by 3 bases, the J end by 2 bases, with 18 bases between. This CDR3 region has 16 residues. Germline CDR1 and CDR2: GTSNPN and SVGIG (reference sequence).

The chain employs TRBV19 and TRBJ2-5; 11 bases are a match to TRBD2. V dropped 5 bases and J dropped 2; count of bases not matched to a gene: 7. The CDR3 is 16 amino acids. Germline V gene sequence: CDR1 LNHDA, CDR2 SQIVND (reference sequence). The CDR3 DNA reads as TGTGCCAGTAGTCCGATAACTAGCGGGGGACAAGAGACCCAGTACTTC. It specifies CASSPITSGGQETQYF.

As to this clone: At one boundary the junction diverges from the germline segment, which might be a read error. The chain couples TRBV13 to TRBJ1-5; 9 nucleotides agree with TRBD1. Germline CDR1 PRHDT, CDR2 FYEKMQ (reference sequence). This CDR3 spans 14 amino acids. The CDR3 DNA sequence: TGTGCCAGCAGCCTAGGGACAGGGAATCAGCCCCAGCATTTT. Its protein is CASSLGTGNQPQHF.

V and J are TRBV2 and TRBJ1-2; 8 nucleotides agree with TRBD1. CDR3 size: 13 residues. The trim removed 6 bases at V and 7 bases at J, leaving 7 bases unmatched. The germline V gene encodes CDR1 SNHLY and CDR2 FYNNEI. The CDR3 DNA follows: TGTGCCAGCAGCGACAGGGGAACGGGTGGCTACACCTTC. The encoded protein is CASSDRGTGGYTF. Complete variable domain (other parts from reference TRBV2 and TRBJ1-2): EPEVTQTPSHQVTQMGQEVILRCVPISNHLYFYWYRQILGQKVEFLVSFYNNEISEKSEIFDDQFSVERPDGSNFTLKIRSTKLEDSAMYFCASSDRGTGGYTFGSGTRLTVV.

This clone was seen just once. V is TRBV6-5 and J is TRBJ1-2, with D unresolved. Germline assignment: CDR1 MNHEY and CDR2 SVGAGI. Deletions cut 0 bases from V and 4 bases from J, with 9 bases between. The CDR3 runs to 14 residues. The CDR3 loop reads CASSYSPGSYGYTF. The CDR3 DNA follows: TGTGCCAGCAGTTACTCTCCCGGTTCCTATGGCTACACCTTC.

V and J are TRBV5-6 and TRBJ1-4; 8 nucleotides align to TRBD1. J was trimmed by 7 bases and V by 4 bases; bases with no gene match: 3. Germline lookup yields CDR1 SGHDT and CDR2 YYEEEE. The length of the CDR3 is 13 residues. DNA of the CDR3: TGTGCCAGCAGCATCGGACAGGGTGAAAAACTGTTTTTT. Translated, it gives CASSIGQGEKLFF. Together with reference TRBV5-6 and TRBJ1-4, the CDR3 gives the full variable domain: DAGVTQSPTHLIKTRGQQVTLRCSPKSGHDTVSWYQQALGQGPQFIFQYYEEEERQRGNFPDRFSGHQFPNYSSELNVNALLLGDSALYLCASSIGQGEKLFFGSGTQLSVL.

The rearrangement uses TRBV29-1 and TRBJ2-2; 7 nucleotides agree with TRBD1. The germline gives CDR1 SQVTM, CDR2 ANQGSEA. V shed 4 bases, J shed 1 base, and the junction held 3 bases outside the gene matches. CDR3 size: 14 residues. CDR3 nucleotides: TGCAGCGTTGTAAGGGACAGGAACACCGGGGAGCTGTTTTTT. Translation: CSVVRDRNTGELFF.

The chain joins TRBV10-3 to TRBJ2-7, with 8 nucleotides matching TRBD2. The CDR3 runs 15 residues. Per the germline V gene, CDR1 is ENHRY and CDR2 is SYGVKD. V lost 10 bases to trimming and J lost 1 base; unmatched junction nucleotides: 12. CDR3 protein: CATTITSGSSYEQYF. The CDR3 coding sequence is TGTGCCACCACTATAACTAGCGGTTCTTCCTACGAGCAGTACTTC.

V is TRBV25-1 and J is TRBJ2-5, with TRBD2 identical over 12 bases. Germline V gene lookup returns CDR1 MGHDK and CDR2 SYGVNS. The J segment lost 2 bases and the V segment lost 5 bases, leaving 0 bases of the junction unmatched. This CDR3 has 14 amino acids. In DNA, the CDR3 is TGTGCCAGCAGTCTAGCGGGAGGGCAAGAGACCCAGTACTTC. Its translation is CASSLAGGQETQYF.

The V call is TRBV30, the J call TRBJ2-3; D may be TRBD2 (6 bases). The CDR3 spans 15 residues. The ends were cut back, 4 bases at V and 5 bases at J, with 19 bases in the middle. Germline values: CDR1 GTSNPN, CDR2 SVGIG (reference sequence). CDR3 loop: CAWTLDGLEGDTQYF. In nucleotides, the CDR3 is TGTGCCTGGACGTTGGACGGGCTGGAGGGAGATACGCAGTATTTT. Drawing the rest from reference TRBV30 and TRBJ2-3, the complete variable domain is SQTIHQWPATLVQPVGSPLSLECTVEGTSNPNLYWYRQAAGRGLQLLFYSVGIGQISSEVPQNLSASRPQDRQFILSSKKLLLSDSGFYLCAWTLDGLEGDTQYFGPGTRLTVL.

The chain carries TRBV9 and TRBJ1-2; 7 nucleotides agree with TRBD1. The V and J ends lost 5 bases and 3 bases, in that order; junction bases with no gene match: 10. CDR1 SGDLS and CDR2 YYNGEE come from the germline V gene. CDR3 length: 15 amino acids. CDR3 in amino acids: CASSKQGRADYGYTF. The CDR3, as DNA: TGTGCCAGCAGTAAACAGGGGCGGGCGGACTATGGCTACACCTTC.

DNA for the CDR3: TGCAGCGCCGGACAGGCGAACACTGAAGCTTTCTTT. Its protein product is CSAGQANTEAFF. The chain carries TRBV29-1 and TRBJ1-1, with 7 bases matching TRBD1. J was trimmed by 1 base and V by 7 bases; bases with no gene match: 3. The length of the CDR3 is 12 residues. Germline V CDR1 and CDR2: SQVTM, ANQGSEA.

The chain joins TRBV9 to TRBJ2-2, with unresolved D. The V end lost 1 base, the J end lost 3 bases, and 7 bases lay between the germline ends. Germline V gene data show CDR1 as SGDLS and CDR2 as YYNGEE. CDR3 length: 14 amino acids. The DNA of the CDR3 is TGTGCCAGCAGCGTACTGTTCTACACCGGGGAGCTGTTTTTT. It codes for CASSVLFYTGELFF.

V gene TRBV4-3 combines with J gene TRBJ1-5, with D possibly matching TRBD1 (5 bases). The CDR3 spans 14 residues. Between the trimmed V and J ends, which lost 0 bases and 4 bases, there was a span of 7 bases. CDR1 is LGHNA, CDR2 YSLEER, per germline. CDR3 residues: CASSQDKGNQPQHF. The CDR3 coding sequence is TGCGCCAGCAGCCAAGACAAGGGGAATCAGCCCCAGCATTTT.

CDR3 nucleotides: TGCAGCGGAGAATCCCGGTCCGACTATGGCTACACCTTC. Translating it yields CSGESRSDYGYTF. V usage is TRBV29-1 and J usage is TRBJ1-2; D is undetermined. CDR1 SQVTM and CDR2 ANQGSEA come from the germline V gene. This CDR3 comprises 13 residues. Trimming shortened V by 7 bases and J by 3 bases, and 15 bases separated the two germline ends.

This chain connects TRBV7-2 to TRBJ2-3; 9 nucleotides align to TRBD1. The CDR3 runs to 16 residues. The germline V gene encodes CDR1 SGHTA and CDR2 FQGNSA. V trimming: 4 bases; J trimming: 2 bases; junction bases outside the gene matches: 7. The CDR3 protein is CASSSHRGRPTDTQYF. The CDR3 region has the DNA TGTGCCAGCAGCTCACACAGGGGGCGCCCCACAGATACGCAGTATTTT.

The CDR3 DNA sequence: TGTGCCAGCAGCTTGGACAGTAACTATGGCTACACCTTC. It specifies CASSLDSNYGYTF. This sequence joins TRBV5-4 and TRBJ1-2; unclear D gene. CDR3 length: 13 residues. V was clipped by 0 bases and J by 1 base, with 4 bases between them. The germline V gene has CDR1 SGHNT and CDR2 YYREEE (reference sequence).

The V gene is TRBV19, the J gene TRBJ2-7; 9 bases align to TRBD1. V trimming: 4 bases; J trimming: 5 bases; junction bases outside the gene matches: 12. Germline CDR1 and CDR2: LNHDA and SQIVND (reference sequence). This CDR3 comprises 16 residues. The CDR3, as DNA: TGTGCCAGTAGTACCTCTTCCGTGACAGGGGGACACGAGCAGTACTTC. Protein product: CASSTSSVTGGHEQYF.

The genes are TRBV28 and TRBJ1-2; 8 nucleotides line up with TRBD1. V shed 1 base and J 4 bases; nucleotides not matched to a gene: 5. The CDR3 is 15 amino acids. Looked up from germline, CDR1 is MDHEN and CDR2 is SYDVKM. The DNA for the CDR3 is TGTGCCAGCAGTTTATCCACCGGACAGGGCTATGGCTACACCTTC. It encodes CASSLSTGQGYGYTF.

Here the CDR3 DNA reads TGCAGCGGATGGGCGGAGGAAAACTATGGCTACACCTTC. Protein: CSGWAEENYGYTF. The rearrangement uses TRBV29-1 and TRBJ1-2, with no clear D. The CDR3 loop spans 13 amino acids. Germline V gene sequence: CDR1 SQVTM, CDR2 ANQGSEA. V was cut by 7 bases and J by 2 bases, with 14 bases left in between.